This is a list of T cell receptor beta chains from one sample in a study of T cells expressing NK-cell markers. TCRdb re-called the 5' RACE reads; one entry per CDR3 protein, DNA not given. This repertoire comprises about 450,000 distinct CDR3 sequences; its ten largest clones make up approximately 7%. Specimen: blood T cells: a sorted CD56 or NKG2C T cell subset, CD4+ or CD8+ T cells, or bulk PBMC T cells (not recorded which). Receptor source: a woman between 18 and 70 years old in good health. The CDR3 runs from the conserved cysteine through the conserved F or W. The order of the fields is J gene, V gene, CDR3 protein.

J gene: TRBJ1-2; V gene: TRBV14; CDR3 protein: CASSQVGGGGGYTF
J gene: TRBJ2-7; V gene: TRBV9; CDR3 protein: CASSAGTRFSYEQYF
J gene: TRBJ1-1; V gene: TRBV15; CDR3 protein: CATLSGRTRTEAFF
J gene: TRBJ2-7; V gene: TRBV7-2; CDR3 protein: CASSLGGGNSYEQYF
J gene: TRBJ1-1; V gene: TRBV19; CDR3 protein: CASSPGQGEDTEAFF
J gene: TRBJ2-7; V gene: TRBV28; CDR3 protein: CASSRPGGGNYEQYF
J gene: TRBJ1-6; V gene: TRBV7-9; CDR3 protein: CASSGEPNSPLHF
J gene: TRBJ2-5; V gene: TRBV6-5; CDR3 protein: CASSLGLAGDRTQYF
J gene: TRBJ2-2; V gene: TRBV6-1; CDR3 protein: CASTGRRGAGELFF
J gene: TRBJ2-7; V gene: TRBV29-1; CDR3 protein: CSVETVTSYEQYF
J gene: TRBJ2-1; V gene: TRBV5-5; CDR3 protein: CASSAEGGIYNEQFF
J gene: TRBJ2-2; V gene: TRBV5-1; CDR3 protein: CASSSGLVAGELFF
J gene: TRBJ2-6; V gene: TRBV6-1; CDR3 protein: CASSPSSSGANVLTF
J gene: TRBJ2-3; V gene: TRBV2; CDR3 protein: CASSDSGGTITDTQYF
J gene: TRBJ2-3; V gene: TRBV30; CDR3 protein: CAWTVGTGNPWADTQYF
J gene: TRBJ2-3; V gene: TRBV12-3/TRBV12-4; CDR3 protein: CASSNFRADTQYF
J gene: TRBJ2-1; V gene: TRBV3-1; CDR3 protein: CASSQRRTADNEQFF
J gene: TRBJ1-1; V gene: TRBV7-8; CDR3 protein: CASSLGTGISEAFF
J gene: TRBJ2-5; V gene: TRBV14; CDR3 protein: CASSQVLLTSGEGQYF
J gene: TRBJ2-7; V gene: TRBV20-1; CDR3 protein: CSARGTRGYEQYF
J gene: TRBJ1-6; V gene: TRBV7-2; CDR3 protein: CATSQGNPLYNSPLHF
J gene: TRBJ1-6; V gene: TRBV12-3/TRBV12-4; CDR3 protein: CASSLGTGLSPLHF
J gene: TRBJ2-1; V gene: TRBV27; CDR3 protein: CASSSRPWAELRFF
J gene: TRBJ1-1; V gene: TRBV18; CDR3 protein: CASSSGQDNTEAFF
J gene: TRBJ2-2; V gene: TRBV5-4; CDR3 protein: CASSYTSGGTGELFF
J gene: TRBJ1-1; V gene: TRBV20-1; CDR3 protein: CSARKGGSGNTEAFF
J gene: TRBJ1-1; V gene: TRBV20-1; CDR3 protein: CSAPRSASPEAFF
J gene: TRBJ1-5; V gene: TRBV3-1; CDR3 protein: CASSPVGAQPQHF
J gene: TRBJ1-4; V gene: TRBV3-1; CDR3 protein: CASSQGVDEKLFF